This TCR beta chain comes out of a study of cytomegalovirus exposure and HLA in healthy donors. General study results and limits: Most CMV-associated TCR beta chains were later found to appear HLA-restricted. In a later analysis, a missense DCLRE1C variant was linked to TCR beta V- and J-gene trimming.

V was cut by 0 bases and J by 0 bases, with 19 bases left in between. This CDR3 is 19 amino acids long. The germline V gene has CDR1 SGHTA and CDR2 FQGNSA. Both 60 Vbeta primers and 13 Jbeta primers went into the PCR. Produced via immunoSEQ multiplex PCR; TCRdb's table is partial and in-frame only. The profile shows a few hundred thousand clones, roughly four fifths of them singletons. As to this clone: Its antigen is currently unknown.

This sequence joins TRBV7-2 and TRBJ2-3, with D tentatively TRBD2 (5 bases). Sequenced: PBMCs. The receptor was isolated from a girl between 10 and 17 years old in good health and CMV-seronegative. CDR3 in amino acids: CASSLAPPLLVSSTDTQYF. For the CDR3, the DNA is TGTGCCAGCAGCTTAGCCCCCCCACTACTAGTCTCTAGCACAGATACGCAGTATTTT.